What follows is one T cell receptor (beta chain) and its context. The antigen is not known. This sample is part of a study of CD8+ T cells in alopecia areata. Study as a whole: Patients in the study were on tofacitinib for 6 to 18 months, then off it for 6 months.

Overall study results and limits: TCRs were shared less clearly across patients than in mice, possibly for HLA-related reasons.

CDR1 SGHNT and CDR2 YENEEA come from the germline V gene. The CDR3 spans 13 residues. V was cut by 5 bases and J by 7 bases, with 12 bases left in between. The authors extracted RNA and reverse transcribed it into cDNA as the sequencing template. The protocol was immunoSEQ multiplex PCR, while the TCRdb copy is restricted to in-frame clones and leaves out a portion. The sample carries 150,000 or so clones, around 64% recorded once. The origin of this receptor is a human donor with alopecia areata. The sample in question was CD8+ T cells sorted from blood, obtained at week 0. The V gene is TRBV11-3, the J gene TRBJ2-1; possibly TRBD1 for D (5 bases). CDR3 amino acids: CASSLWGKNEQFF. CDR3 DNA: TGTGCCAGCAGCCTCTGGGGCAAGAATGAGCAGTTCTTC.